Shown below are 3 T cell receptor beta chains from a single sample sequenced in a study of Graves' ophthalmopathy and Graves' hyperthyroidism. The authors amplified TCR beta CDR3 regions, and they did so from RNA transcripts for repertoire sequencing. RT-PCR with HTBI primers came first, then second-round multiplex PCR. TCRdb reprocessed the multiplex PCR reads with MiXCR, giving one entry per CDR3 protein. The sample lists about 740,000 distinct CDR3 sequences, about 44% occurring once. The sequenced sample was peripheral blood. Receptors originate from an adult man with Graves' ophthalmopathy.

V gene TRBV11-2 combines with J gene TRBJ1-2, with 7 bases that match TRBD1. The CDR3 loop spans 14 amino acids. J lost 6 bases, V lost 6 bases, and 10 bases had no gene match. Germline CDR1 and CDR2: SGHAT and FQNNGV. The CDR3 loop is CASRLTGRTDGYTF. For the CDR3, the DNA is TGTGCCAGCAGACTGACAGGGCGGACCGATGGCTACACCTTC.

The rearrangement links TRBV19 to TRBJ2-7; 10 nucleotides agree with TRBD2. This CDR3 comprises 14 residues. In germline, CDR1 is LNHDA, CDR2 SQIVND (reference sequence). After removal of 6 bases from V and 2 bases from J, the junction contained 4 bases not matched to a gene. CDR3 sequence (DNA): TGTGCCAGTAGCGGACTAGCGGAGACCTACGAGCAGTACTTC. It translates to CASSGLAETYEQYF.

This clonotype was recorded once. CDR3 in DNA: TGTGCCAGCAGGAGCAGGGGGTCTCAGCCCCAGCATTTT. As protein: CASRSRGSQPQHF. The rearrangement links TRBV2 to TRBJ1-5, with 7 bases lining up with TRBD1. This CDR3 comprises 13 residues. V lost 6 bases to trimming and J lost 6 bases; unmatched junction nucleotides: 5. Germline loops: CDR1 SNHLY, CDR2 FYNNEI.